The entry below gives a single TCR beta chain sequence along with its context. Its antigen remains unidentified. This sample is drawn from a study of T cell repertoires in cytomegalovirus infection. As for the study in general: Used in the study were CMV epitopes, some recently identified and HLA-C-restricted, others well-studied and HLA-B-restricted. Shared public TCR beta signatures pointed to both CMV infection and a matching HLA type.

TCRdb analysed the reads with MiXCR anew, one entry per CDR3 protein. The data contain approximately 1,000,000 distinct CDR3 sequences, 31% of them seen just once; the ten biggest clones take up 11% to 15%. Notes on the study in general: In two of eight donors, the top clonotype was HLA-C-restricted CMV-specific. People with CMV and the relevant HLA were identified by cumulative public TCR beta family frequency.

Here the sequenced sample was cultured CD8+ T cells from PBMCs, taken from culture after CMV antigen stimulation. This clonotype was obtained from a human donor in good health (CMV status not recorded). Some clones in this sample may be carry-over from other donors' samples.

The CDR3, as DNA: TGTGCCAGTAGTATGGGGACAAGGGGGCCTAATCAGCCCCAGCATTTT. It translates to CASSMGTRGPNQPQHF. V gene TRBV19 combines with J gene TRBJ1-5, with TRBD1 identical over 7 bases. The CDR3 sequence is 16 residues long. The ends lost 3 bases at V and 4 bases at J; junction bases unmatched: 9. Germline CDR1 and CDR2: LNHDA and SQIVND (reference sequence).